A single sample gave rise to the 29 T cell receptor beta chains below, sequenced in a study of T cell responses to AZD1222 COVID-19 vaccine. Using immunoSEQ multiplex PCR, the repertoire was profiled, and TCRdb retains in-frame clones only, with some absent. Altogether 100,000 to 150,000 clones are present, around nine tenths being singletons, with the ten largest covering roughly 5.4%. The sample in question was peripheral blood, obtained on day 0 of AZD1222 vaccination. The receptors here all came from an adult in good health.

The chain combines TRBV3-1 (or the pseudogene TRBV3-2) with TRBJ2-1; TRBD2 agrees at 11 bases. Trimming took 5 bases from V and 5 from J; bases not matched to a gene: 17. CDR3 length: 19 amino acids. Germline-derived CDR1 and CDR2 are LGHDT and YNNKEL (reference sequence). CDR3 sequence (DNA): TGTGCCAGCAGCTCGCACCTACCCTACCTAGCGGGAGGAAACAATGAGCAGTTCTTC. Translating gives CASSSHLPYLAGGNNEQFF.

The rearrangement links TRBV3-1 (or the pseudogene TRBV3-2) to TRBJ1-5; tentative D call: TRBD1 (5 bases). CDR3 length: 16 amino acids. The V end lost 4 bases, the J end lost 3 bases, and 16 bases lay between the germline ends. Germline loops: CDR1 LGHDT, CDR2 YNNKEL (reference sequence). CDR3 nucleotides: TGTGCCAGCAGCCCTAGCTTGGGAGGGGACAATCAGCCCCAGCATTTT. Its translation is CASSPSLGGDNQPQHF.

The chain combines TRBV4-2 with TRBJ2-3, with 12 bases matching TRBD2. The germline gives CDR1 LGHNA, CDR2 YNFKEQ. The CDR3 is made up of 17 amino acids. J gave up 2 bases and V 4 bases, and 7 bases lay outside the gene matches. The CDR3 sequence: CASSRRLAGANTDTQYF. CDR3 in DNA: TGTGCCAGCAGCCGCCGACTAGCGGGGGCCAACACAGATACGCAGTATTTT.

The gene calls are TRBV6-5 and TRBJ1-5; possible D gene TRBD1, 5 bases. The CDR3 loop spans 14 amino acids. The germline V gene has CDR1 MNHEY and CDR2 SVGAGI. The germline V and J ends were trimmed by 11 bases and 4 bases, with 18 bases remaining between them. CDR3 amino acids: CALNRGSKNQPQHF. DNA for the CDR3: TGTGCCCTAAATCGGGGGAGTAAGAATCAGCCCCAGCATTTT.

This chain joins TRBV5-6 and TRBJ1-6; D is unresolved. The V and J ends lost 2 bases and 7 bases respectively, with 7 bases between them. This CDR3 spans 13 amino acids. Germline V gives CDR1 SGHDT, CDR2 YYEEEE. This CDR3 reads CASSLANNSPLHF. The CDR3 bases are TGTGCCAGCAGCTTAGCTAACAATTCACCCCTCCACTTT.

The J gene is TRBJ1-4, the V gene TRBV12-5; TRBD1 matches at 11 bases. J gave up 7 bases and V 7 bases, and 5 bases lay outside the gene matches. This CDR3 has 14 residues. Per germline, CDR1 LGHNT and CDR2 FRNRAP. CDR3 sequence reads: CASALGTGGEKLFF. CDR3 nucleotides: TGTGCTAGTGCCTTAGGGACAGGGGGTGAAAAACTGTTTTTT.

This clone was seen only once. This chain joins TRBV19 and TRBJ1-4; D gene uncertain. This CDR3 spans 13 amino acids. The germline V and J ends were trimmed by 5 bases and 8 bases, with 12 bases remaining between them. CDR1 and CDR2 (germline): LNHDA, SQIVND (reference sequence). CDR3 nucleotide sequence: TGTGCCAGTAGTCTATTGCAGGACGAAAAACTGTTTTTT. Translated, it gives CASSLLQDEKLFF.

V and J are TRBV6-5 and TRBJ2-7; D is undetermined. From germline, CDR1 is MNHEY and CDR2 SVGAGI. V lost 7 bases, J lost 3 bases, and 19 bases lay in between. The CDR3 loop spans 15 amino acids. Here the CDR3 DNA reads TGTGCCAGCAATCCAACAAACGGACGTAACTACGAGCAGTACTTC. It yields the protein CASNPTNGRNYEQYF.

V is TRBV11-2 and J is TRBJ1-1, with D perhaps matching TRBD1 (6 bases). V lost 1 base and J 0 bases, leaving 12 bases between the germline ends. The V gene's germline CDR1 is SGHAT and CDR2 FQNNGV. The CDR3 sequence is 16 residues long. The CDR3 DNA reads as TGTGCCAGCAGCTTAGTTGGACAGTTGATGAACACTGAAGCTTTCTTT. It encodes CASSLVGQLMNTEAFF.

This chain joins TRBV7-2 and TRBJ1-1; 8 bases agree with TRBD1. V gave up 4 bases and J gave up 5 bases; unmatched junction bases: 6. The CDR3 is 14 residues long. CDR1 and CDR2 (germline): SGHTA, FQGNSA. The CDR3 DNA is TGTGCCAGCAGCTGGCGAACAGGGGGGACTGAAGCTTTCTTT. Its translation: CASSWRTGGTEAFF.

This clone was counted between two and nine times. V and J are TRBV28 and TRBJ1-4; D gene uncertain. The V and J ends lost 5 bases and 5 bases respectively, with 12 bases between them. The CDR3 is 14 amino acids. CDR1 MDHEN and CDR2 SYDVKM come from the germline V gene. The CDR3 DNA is TGTGCCAGCAGTAGACCCCCTGGCAATGAAAAACTGTTTTTT. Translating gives CASSRPPGNEKLFF.

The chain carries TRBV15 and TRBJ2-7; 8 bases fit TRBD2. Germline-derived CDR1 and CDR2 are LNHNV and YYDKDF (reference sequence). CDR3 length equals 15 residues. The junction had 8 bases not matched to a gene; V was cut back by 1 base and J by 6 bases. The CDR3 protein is CATSRGGTRRTEQYF. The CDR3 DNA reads TGTGCCACCAGCAGAGGGGGGACTAGAAGAACCGAGCAGTACTTC. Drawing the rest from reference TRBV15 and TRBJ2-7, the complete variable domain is DAMVIQNPRYQVTQFGKPVTLSCSQTLNHNVMYWYQQKSSQAPKLLFHYYDKDFNNEADTPDNFQSRRPNTSFCFLDIRSPGLGDTAMYLCATSRGGTRRTEQYFGPGTRLTVT.

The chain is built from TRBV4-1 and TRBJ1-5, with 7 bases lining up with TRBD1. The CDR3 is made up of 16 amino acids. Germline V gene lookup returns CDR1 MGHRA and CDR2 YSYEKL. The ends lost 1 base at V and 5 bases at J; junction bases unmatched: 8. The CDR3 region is CASSQVIDRVYQPQHF. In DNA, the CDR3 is TGCGCCAGCAGCCAAGTTATAGACAGGGTGTATCAGCCCCAGCATTTT.

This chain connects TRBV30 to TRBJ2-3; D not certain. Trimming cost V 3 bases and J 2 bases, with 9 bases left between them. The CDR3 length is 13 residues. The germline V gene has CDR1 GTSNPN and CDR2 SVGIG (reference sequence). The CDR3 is CAWSLLHTDTQYF. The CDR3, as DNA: TGTGCCTGGAGCCTACTTCACACAGATACGCAGTATTTT. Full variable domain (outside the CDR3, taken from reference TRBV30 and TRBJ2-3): SQTIHQWPATLVQPVGSPLSLECTVEGTSNPNLYWYRQAAGRGLQLLFYSVGIGQISSEVPQNLSASRPQDRQFILSSKKLLLSDSGFYLCAWSLLHTDTQYFGPGTRLTVL.

The CDR3 nucleotides are TGCGCCAGCAGCCCTAGACTGGCAGGCGGAGGTGAAGCTTTCTTT. This codes for CASSPRLAGGGEAFF. V is TRBV5-1 and J is TRBJ1-1; D is unresolved. V lost 4 bases, J lost 7 bases, and 20 bases lay in between. Germline V gene sequence: CDR1 SGHRS, CDR2 YFSETQ. The CDR3 covers 15 residues.

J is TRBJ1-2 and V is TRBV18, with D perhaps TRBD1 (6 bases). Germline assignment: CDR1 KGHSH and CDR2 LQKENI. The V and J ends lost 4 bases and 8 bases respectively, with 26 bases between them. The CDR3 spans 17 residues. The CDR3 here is CASSRDLLRGQFEGYTF. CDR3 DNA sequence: TGTGCCAGCTCACGTGACCTTCTCCGGGGACAATTTGAGGGCTACACCTTC.

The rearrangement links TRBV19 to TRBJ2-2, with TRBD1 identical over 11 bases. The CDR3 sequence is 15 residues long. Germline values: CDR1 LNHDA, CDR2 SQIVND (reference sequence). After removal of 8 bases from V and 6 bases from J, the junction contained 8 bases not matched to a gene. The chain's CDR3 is CASCRTGGISGELFF. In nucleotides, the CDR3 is TGTGCCAGTTGCAGGACAGGGGGCATTTCCGGGGAGCTGTTTTTT.

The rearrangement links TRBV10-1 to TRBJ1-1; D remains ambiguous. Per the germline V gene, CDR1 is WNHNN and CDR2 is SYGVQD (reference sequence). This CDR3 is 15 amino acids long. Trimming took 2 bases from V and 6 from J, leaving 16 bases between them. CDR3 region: CASSEGGSQAAEAFF. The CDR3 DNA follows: TGCGCCAGCAGTGAGGGTGGCAGCCAAGCGGCTGAAGCTTTCTTT.

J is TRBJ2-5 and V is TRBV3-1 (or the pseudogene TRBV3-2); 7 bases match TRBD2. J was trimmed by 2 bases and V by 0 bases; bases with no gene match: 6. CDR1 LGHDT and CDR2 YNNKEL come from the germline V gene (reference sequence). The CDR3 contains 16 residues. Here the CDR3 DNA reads TGTGCCAGCAGCCAAGATCGAGCGGGGTCTCAAGAGACCCAGTACTTC. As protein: CASSQDRAGSQETQYF.

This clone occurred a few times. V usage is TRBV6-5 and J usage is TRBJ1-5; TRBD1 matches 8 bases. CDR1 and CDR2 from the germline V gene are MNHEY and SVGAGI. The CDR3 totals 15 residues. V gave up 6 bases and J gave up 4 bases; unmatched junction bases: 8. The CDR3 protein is CASSRSGQGNQPQHF. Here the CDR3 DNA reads TGTGCCAGCAGCCGCAGCGGACAGGGTAATCAGCCCCAGCATTTT.

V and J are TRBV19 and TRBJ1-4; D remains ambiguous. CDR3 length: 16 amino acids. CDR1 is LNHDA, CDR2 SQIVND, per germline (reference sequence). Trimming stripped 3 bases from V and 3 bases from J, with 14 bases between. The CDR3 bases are TGTGCCAGTAGTATCGGGTCAGGTGGGGCTAATGAAAAACTGTTTTTT. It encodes CASSIGSGGANEKLFF.

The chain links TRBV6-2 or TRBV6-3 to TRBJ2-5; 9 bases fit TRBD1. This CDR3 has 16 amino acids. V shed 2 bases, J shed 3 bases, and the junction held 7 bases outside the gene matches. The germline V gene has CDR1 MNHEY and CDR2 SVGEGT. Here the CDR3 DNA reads TGTGCCAGCAGTTACATAACAGGGGGCTTGGAAGAGACCCAGTACTTC. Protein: CASSYITGGLEETQYF.

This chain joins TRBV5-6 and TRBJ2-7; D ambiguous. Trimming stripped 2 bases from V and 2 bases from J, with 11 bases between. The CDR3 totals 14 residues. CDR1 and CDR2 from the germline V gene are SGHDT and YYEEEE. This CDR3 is CASSFFAQPYEQYF. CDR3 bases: TGTGCCAGCAGCTTTTTCGCTCAACCCTACGAGCAGTACTTC.

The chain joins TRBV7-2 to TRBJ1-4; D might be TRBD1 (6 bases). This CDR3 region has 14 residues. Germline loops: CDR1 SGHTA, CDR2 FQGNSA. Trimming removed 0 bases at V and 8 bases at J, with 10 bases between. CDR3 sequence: CASSLAAGVEKLFF. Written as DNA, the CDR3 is TGTGCCAGCAGCTTAGCGGCAGGGGTAGAAAAACTGTTTTTT.

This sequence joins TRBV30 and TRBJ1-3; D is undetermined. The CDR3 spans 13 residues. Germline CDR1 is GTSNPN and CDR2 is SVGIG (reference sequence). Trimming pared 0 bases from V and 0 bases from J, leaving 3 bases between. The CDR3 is CAWSVGSGNTIYF. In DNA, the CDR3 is TGTGCCTGGAGTGTGGGCTCTGGAAACACCATATATTTT.

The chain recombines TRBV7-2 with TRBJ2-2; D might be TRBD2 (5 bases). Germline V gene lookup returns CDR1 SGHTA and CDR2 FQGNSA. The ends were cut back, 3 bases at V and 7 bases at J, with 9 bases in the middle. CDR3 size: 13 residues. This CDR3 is CASSFGVLGELFF. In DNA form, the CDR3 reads TGTGCCAGCAGCTTCGGGGTTCTCGGGGAGCTGTTTTTT.

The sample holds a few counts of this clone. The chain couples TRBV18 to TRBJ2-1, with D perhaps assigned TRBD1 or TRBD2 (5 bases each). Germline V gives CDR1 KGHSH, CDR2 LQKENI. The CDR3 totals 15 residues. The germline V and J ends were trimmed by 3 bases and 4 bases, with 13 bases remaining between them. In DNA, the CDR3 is TGTGCCAGCTCACCCGGGGCGGCTACGTACAATGAGCAGTTCTTC. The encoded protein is CASSPGAATYNEQFF.

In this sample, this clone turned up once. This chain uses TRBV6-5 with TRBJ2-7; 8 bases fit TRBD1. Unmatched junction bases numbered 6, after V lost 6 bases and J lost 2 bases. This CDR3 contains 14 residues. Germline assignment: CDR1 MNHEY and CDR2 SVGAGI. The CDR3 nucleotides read TGTGCCAGCAGCTCCGGGACAGGACCCTACGAGCAGTACTTC. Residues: CASSSGTGPYEQYF.

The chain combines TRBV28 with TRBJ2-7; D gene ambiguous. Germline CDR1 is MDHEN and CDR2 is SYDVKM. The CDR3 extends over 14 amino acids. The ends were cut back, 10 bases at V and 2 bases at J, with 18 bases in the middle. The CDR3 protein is CATKLIRVPYEQYF. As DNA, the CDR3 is TGTGCCACTAAATTAATCCGGGTTCCCTACGAGCAGTACTTC.